This T cell receptor (beta chain) was captured by sequencing in a study of cytomegalovirus exposure and HLA in healthy donors. Regarding the study as a whole: Because they were indistinguishable, some V segments, including TRBV6-2 and TRBV6-3, were excluded. The authors enumerated some 170 TCR beta chains as linked to cytomegalovirus. Later, an analysis showed that TCR beta chains associated with HLA were more clonally expanded than others that were equally common.

Primers included in the PCR were 60 Vbeta and 13 Jbeta primers. Generated by immunoSEQ multiplex PCR, the TCRdb table keeps only in-frame clones and is missing some. The data hold some 120,000 clones, with 8.5% to 10% observed a single time. Germline V CDR1 and CDR2: MNHEY, SMNVEV (reference sequence). This CDR3 is 17 amino acids long. Germline trimming cut 4 bases from V and 0 bases from J; bases unmatched to any gene: 2. In this sample, this clone turned up a few times. Its antigen is not known. The sequencing sample was made of PBMCs. The sequence derives from a man aged 25-45 years in good health and CMV-seronegative. The chain uses TRBV27 and TRBJ2-6; 11 nucleotides align to TRBD1. The CDR3 bases are TGTGCCAGCAGTTGGACAGGGGGCAGCTCTGGGGCCAACGTCCTGACTTTC. This sequence encodes CASSWTGGSSGANVLTF.